Below are 24 T cell receptor beta chains sequenced from a single sample in a study of blood T cell repertoires in COVID-19. Using immunoSEQ multiplex PCR, the repertoire was profiled, and TCRdb retains in-frame clones only, with some absent. This table has about 270,000 clones, 80% to 85% appearing once. Sample: peripheral blood. These TCRs come from a woman aged 55-69 years with active or convalescent COVID-19.

The chain uses TRBV2 and TRBJ2-5; D is perhaps TRBD2 (5 bases). The CDR3 totals 15 residues. Germline V gives CDR1 SNHLY, CDR2 FYNNEI. V lost 6 bases and J 1 base, leaving 15 bases between the germline ends. The CDR3 here is CASRRQAVPQETQYF. The CDR3 DNA is TGTGCCAGCAGAAGACAAGCGGTTCCCCAAGAGACCCAGTACTTC.

This chain connects TRBV18 to TRBJ2-3; 9 bases are shared with TRBD2. In germline, CDR1 is KGHSH, CDR2 LQKENI. The CDR3 extends over 16 amino acids. With V trimmed by 6 bases and J by 2 bases, 9 bases remained unmatched. The CDR3: CASSQPRGGITDTQYF. The CDR3 nucleotides read TGTGCCAGCTCCCAACCGCGGGGGGGGATCACAGATACGCAGTATTTT.

This clone showed up just once. The chain employs TRBV11-2 and TRBJ1-5; D not resolved. The CDR3 consists of 15 residues. Trimming removed 1 base from V and 1 base from J, with 8 bases in between. The V gene's germline CDR1 is SGHAT and CDR2 FQNNGV. DNA for the CDR3: TGTGCCAGCAGCTTAGCGGTGGAGAGCAATCAGCCCCAGCATTTT. Encoded protein: CASSLAVESNQPQHF.

The J gene is TRBJ2-4, the V gene TRBV4-3; tentative D call: TRBD2 (6 bases). This CDR3 comprises 15 residues. Germline lookup yields CDR1 LGHNA and CDR2 YSLEER. Trimming pared 3 bases from V and 2 bases from J, leaving 11 bases between. The CDR3 loop is CASSQTTSSKNIQYF. As DNA, the CDR3 is TGCGCCAGCAGCCAGACTACTAGCTCCAAAAACATTCAGTACTTC.

This chain uses TRBV4-3 with TRBJ2-7; possibly TRBD2 for D (5 bases). The V gene lost 2 bases and the J gene lost 3 bases, with 14 bases spanning the gap. This CDR3 comprises 15 residues. Germline loops: CDR1 LGHNA, CDR2 YSLEER. Written as DNA, the CDR3 is TGCGCCAGCAGCCAAAGAGAGGGTGGGGACTACGAGCAGTACTTC. This encodes CASSQREGGDYEQYF.

This clone has only a few counts. This chain joins TRBV15 and TRBJ1-1; no clear D gene. This CDR3 is built from 20 residues. Between the trimmed V and J ends, which lost 3 bases and 1 base, there was a span of 27 bases. Germline V lookup: CDR1 LNHNV, CDR2 YYDKDF (reference sequence). CDR3 bases: TGTGCCACCAGCAGGTACCCGGGTCGAGGGAGAGTTGAGGGGAACACTGAAGCTTTCTTT. This translates into CATSRYPGRGRVEGNTEAFF.

CDR3 region: CASSVEPGLHTEAFF. The CDR3, as DNA: TGTGCCAGCAGCGTGGAGCCAGGACTACACACTGAAGCTTTCTTT. This chain connects TRBV9 to TRBJ1-1, with D unresolved. This CDR3 region has 15 residues. Trimming took off 2 bases at V and 3 bases at J, with 14 bases between the two ends. Germline-derived CDR1 and CDR2 are SGDLS and YYNGEE.

The chain has TRBV6-1 and TRBJ1-6, with D perhaps TRBD1 (5 bases). Germline V lookup: CDR1 MNHNS, CDR2 SASEGT. Trimming removed 2 bases from V and 4 bases from J, with 24 bases in between. This CDR3 spans 20 amino acids. CDR3 DNA: TGTGCCAGCAGTGAAACAGGAGGAGGGGATGGGGTAGGGTATAATTCACCCCTCCACTTT. Protein sequence: CASSETGGGDGVGYNSPLHF.

The V and J genes are TRBV6-5 and TRBJ1-1; TRBD1 might be the D (5 bases). This CDR3 spans 15 amino acids. Trimming stripped 2 bases from V and 0 bases from J, with 10 bases between. The germline V gene encodes CDR1 MNHEY and CDR2 SVGAGI. The CDR3 DNA follows: TGTGCCAGCAGTTACCAGGGCACCCTGAACACTGAAGCTTTCTTT. Encoded protein: CASSYQGTLNTEAFF.

CDR3 region: CASSQEIGTAGKLFF. The CDR3 DNA is TGCGCCAGCAGCCAAGAAATAGGGACAGCGGGAAAACTGTTTTTT. The chain recombines TRBV4-3 with TRBJ1-4; 7 bases align to TRBD1. This CDR3 comprises 15 residues. V shed 0 bases, J shed 10 bases, and the junction held 8 bases outside the gene matches. CDR1 and CDR2 (germline): LGHNA, YSLEER.

The chain combines TRBV10-3 with TRBJ2-7; 8 nucleotides line up with TRBD1. The V gene end was trimmed by 4 bases and the J gene end by 5 bases; junction bases not matched to a gene: 10. Germline V gene data show CDR1 as ENHRY and CDR2 as SYGVKD. The CDR3 length is 15 residues. CDR3 protein: CAISASGRGPDEQYF. In DNA, the CDR3 is TGTGCCATCAGTGCGAGCGGCAGGGGGCCCGACGAGCAGTACTTC.

The CDR3 DNA reads as TGTGCCAGCAGCTTCAGCGGATATAGCACAGATACGCAGTATTTT. This translates into CASSFSGYSTDTQYF. V gene TRBV7-2 combines with J gene TRBJ2-3, with TRBD2 as a possible D gene (5 bases). V dropped 3 bases and J dropped 0 bases, with 10 bases sitting between them. This CDR3 has 15 residues. The germline V gene has CDR1 SGHTA and CDR2 FQGNSA.

J is TRBJ1-6 and V is TRBV5-1; 9 bases are shared with TRBD1. The CDR3 totals 18 residues. After removal of 4 bases from V and 0 bases from J, the junction contained 8 bases not matched to a gene. Germline lookup yields CDR1 SGHRS and CDR2 YFSETQ. This chain's CDR3 is CASSPGQGLSSYNSPLHF. In nucleotides, the CDR3 is TGCGCCAGCAGCCCTGGACAGGGGCTAAGCTCCTATAATTCACCCCTCCACTTT.

This sequence joins TRBV4-1 and TRBJ2-1; possibly TRBD1 for D (5 bases). Germline lookup yields CDR1 MGHRA and CDR2 YSYEKL. The CDR3 has 17 residues. V was trimmed by 0 bases and J by 6 bases, leaving 18 bases between them. The CDR3 sequence is CASSQEGPYTTGNEQFF. In DNA form, the CDR3 reads TGCGCCAGCAGCCAAGAGGGGCCGTACACGACCGGCAATGAGCAGTTCTTC.

The chain employs TRBV13 and TRBJ1-4, with 10 bases aligning to TRBD1. The CDR3 has 15 residues. Germline V gene data show CDR1 as PRHDT and CDR2 as FYEKMQ (reference sequence). Trimming removed 5 bases from V and 5 bases from J; junction bases left unmatched: 5. CDR3 region: CASSTRQGANEKLFF. The DNA for the CDR3 is TGTGCCAGCAGCACCCGACAGGGGGCAAATGAAAAACTGTTTTTT.

The rearrangement joins TRBV3-1 (or the pseudogene TRBV3-2) to TRBJ1-1; unclear D gene. V gave up 1 base and J gave up 0 bases, with 9 bases separating them. The CDR3 is made up of 15 amino acids. Germline V gives CDR1 LGHDT, CDR2 YNNKEL (reference sequence). CDR3 residues: CASSQGQTLNTEAFF. The DNA for the CDR3 is TGTGCCAGCAGCCAAGGTCAGACTTTGAACACTGAAGCTTTCTTT.

V gene TRBV24-1 combines with J gene TRBJ2-5; D perhaps matches TRBD2 (6 bases). Trimming stripped 6 bases from V and 0 bases from J, with 19 bases between. Germline-derived CDR1 and CDR2 are KGHDR and SFDVKD. The CDR3 is 17 amino acids. The CDR3 sequence is CATSSSPSAGHQETQYF. CDR3 nucleotides: TGTGCCACCAGTTCATCCCCCTCGGCGGGGCACCAAGAGACCCAGTACTTC.

Here the CDR3 DNA reads TGTGCCAGCTCACCGAGCAGGGGGGGCTACACCTTC. Its protein product is CASSPSRGGYTF. The rearrangement uses TRBV18 and TRBJ1-2; TRBD1 agrees at 7 bases. V shed 3 bases, J shed 8 bases, and the junction held 3 bases outside the gene matches. Germline-derived CDR1 and CDR2 are KGHSH and LQKENI. CDR3 length equals 12 residues.

V usage is TRBV7-2 and J usage is TRBJ2-5, with D unresolved. Trimming shortened V by 5 bases and J by 1 base, and 14 bases separated the two germline ends. CDR1 and CDR2 from the germline V gene are SGHTA and FQGNSA. The CDR3 is made up of 15 amino acids. CDR3 in amino acids: CASSLQSRIQETQYF. The CDR3 bases are TGTGCCAGCAGCCTCCAGAGCAGGATCCAAGAGACCCAGTACTTC.

The J gene is TRBJ2-3, the V gene TRBV27, with a weak D call TRBD1 (5 bases). This CDR3 contains 12 residues. Germline V gene sequence: CDR1 MNHEY, CDR2 SMNVEV (reference sequence). The V gene lost 2 bases and the J gene lost 5 bases, with 5 bases spanning the gap. The CDR3 here is CASSLTGDTQYF. The CDR3 coding sequence is TGTGCCAGCAGTTTAACAGGAGATACGCAGTATTTT.

V gene TRBV27 combines with J gene TRBJ1-4; 11 nucleotides match TRBD1. The CDR3 totals 16 residues. J was trimmed by 5 bases and V by 6 bases; bases with no gene match: 8. From germline, CDR1 is MNHEY and CDR2 SMNVEV (reference sequence). CDR3 residues: CASRRDRGFPNEKLFF. The DNA for the CDR3 is TGTGCCAGCAGGCGGGACAGGGGGTTCCCCAATGAAAAACTGTTTTTT.

The V and J genes are TRBV9 and TRBJ2-7, with D tentatively TRBD2 (7 bases). V was trimmed by 3 bases and J by 2 bases, leaving 15 bases between them. The CDR3 has 15 residues. The germline V gene has CDR1 SGDLS and CDR2 YYNGEE. As DNA, the CDR3 is TGTGCCAGCAGCGCGGGGAGGGGGGGGCCCTACGAGCAGTACTTC. Translated: CASSAGRGGPYEQYF.

The rearrangement uses TRBV3-1 (or the pseudogene TRBV3-2) and TRBJ2-1; TRBD2 matches at 8 bases. The CDR3 has 15 residues. The V gene end was trimmed by 10 bases and the J gene end by 2 bases; junction bases not matched to a gene: 10. Germline V gives CDR1 LGHDT, CDR2 YNNKEL (reference sequence). The CDR3: CATSSGRGTYNEQFF. The CDR3 DNA sequence: TGTGCCACCTCTTCCGGGAGGGGAACCTACAATGAGCAGTTCTTC.

The V gene is TRBV6-5, the J gene TRBJ2-3; 9 bases are shared with TRBD2. V lost 6 bases to trimming and J lost 4 bases; unmatched junction nucleotides: 5. The CDR3 has 14 amino acids. Germline V gene lookup returns CDR1 MNHEY and CDR2 SVGAGI. CDR3 in amino acids: CASRPGLAADTQYF. CDR3 nucleotides: TGTGCCAGCAGACCGGGACTAGCAGCAGATACGCAGTATTTT.